This TCR beta chain was sequenced for a study of shared clonotypes between healthy human individuals. Findings and caveats of the study: Rarefaction curves obtained for sorted subsets showed sequencing incomplete despite large depth. Memory subsets had estimated richness that was generally smaller than that of naive subsets. For naive CD4 cells, 5% to 6.5% of clonotypes were shared across a handful of donors.

Germline CDR1 and CDR2: MNHEY and SVGAGI. Trimming removed 5 bases from V and 10 bases from J; junction bases left unmatched: 10. CDR3 length: 14 residues. Naive CD8 cells comprised CD45RO-negative, CCR7-positively selected cells, excluding terminally differentiated effector memory CD45RA+ cells. A remark on this clone: Its matching antigen is unknown.

An approximately 220 ng quantity of DNA, 30,000 to 35,000 T cell genomes, went into the sorted-subset replicate PCRs. Repertoires were generated with immunoSEQ multiplex PCR, while TCRdb's copy carries only in-frame clones and drops some. The data contain about 2.1 million clones, about 92% of them singletons. Sequencing was done on a sample of naive CD8+ T cells from PBMCs. The V gene is TRBV6-5, the J gene TRBJ1-5; 8 bases are shared with TRBD1. The TCR originated in a man between 18 and 29 years old in good health. Some clones in this sample may be carry-over from other donors' samples. In nucleotides, the CDR3 is TGTGCCAGCAGTGAACAGGGGGACGGCGACCCCCAGCATTTT. As protein: CASSEQGDGDPQHF.